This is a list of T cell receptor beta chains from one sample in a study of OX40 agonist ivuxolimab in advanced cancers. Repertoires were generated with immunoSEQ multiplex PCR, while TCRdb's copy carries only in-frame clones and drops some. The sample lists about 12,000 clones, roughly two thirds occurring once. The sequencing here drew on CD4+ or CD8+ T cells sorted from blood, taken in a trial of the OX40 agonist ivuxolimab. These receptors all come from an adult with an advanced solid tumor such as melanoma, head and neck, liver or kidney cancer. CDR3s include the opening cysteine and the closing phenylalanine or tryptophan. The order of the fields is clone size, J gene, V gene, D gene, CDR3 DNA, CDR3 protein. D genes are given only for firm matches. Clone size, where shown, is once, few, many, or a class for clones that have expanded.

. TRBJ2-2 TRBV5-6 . TGTGCCAGCAGCTTCCTAGAGGGCGCGAACACCGGGGAGCTGTTTTTT CASSFLEGANTGELFF
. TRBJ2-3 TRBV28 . TGTGCCAGCAGTTGGCAGGGCACAGATACGCAGTATTTT CASSWQGTDTQYF
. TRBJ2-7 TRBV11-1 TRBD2 TGTGCCAGCAGCTCCAAGCGGGGGAGCTCCTACGAGCAGTACTTC CASSSKRGSSYEQYF
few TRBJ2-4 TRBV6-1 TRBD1 TGTGCCAGCAACACCGGGACAGGGTTCCAAAACATTCAGTACTTC CASNTGTGFQNIQYF
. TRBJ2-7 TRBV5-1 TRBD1 TGCGCCAGCAGCCTACAGGCAGGGGGTGGCTACGAGCAGTACTTC CASSLQAGGGYEQYF
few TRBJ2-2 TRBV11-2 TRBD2 TGTGCCAGCAGCTTTCGCGGGGGGACCGGGGAGCTGTTTTTT CASSFRGGTGELFF
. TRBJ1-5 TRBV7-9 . TGTGCCAGCAGCCTTGACAGTTCGCGGCAGCCCCAGCATTTT CASSLDSSRQPQHF
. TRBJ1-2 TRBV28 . TGTGCCAGCAGTTTATCGGTACAGACCTATGGCTACACCTTC CASSLSVQTYGYTF
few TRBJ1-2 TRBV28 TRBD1 TGTGCCAGCACCCCCCGGGACAGGGGGTACTATGGCTACACCTTC CASTPRDRGYYGYTF
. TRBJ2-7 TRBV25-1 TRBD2 TGTGCCAGCAGTGCTCGGACTAGTATTTCCCACGAGCAGTACTTC CASSARTSISHEQYF
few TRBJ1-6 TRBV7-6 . TGTGCCAGCAGCCCCGGCCAGACTAATTCACCCCTCCACTTT CASSPGQTNSPLHF
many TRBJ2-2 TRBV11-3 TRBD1 TGTGCCAGCAGCCCTGGACAGGGGAACACCGGGGAGCTGTTTTTT CASSPGQGNTGELFF
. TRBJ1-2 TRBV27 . TGTGCCATTCAGGGGTCCTCCTATGGCTACACCTTC CAIQGSSYGYTF
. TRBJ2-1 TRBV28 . TGTGCCAGCACCCCCTTGGGGGACGTCACTGAGCAGTTCTTC CASTPLGDVTEQFF
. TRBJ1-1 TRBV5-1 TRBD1 TGCGCCAGCAGCCCCACAGGGGGGATTGAAGCTTTCTTT CASSPTGGIEAFF
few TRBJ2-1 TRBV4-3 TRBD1 TGCGCCAGCAGCCAAGATTGGAGACAGGGTGCCTACAATGAGCAGTTCTTC CASSQDWRQGAYNEQFF
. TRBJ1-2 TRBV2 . TGTGCCAGCACCGAAAGGGTCTATGGCTACACCTTC CASTERVYGYTF